Only one count was recorded for the clone carrying this T cell receptor (beta chain). The data were taken from a study of CD8 T cells in Susac syndrome. V gave up 3 bases and J gave up 8 bases; unmatched junction bases: 5. This CDR3 has 13 amino acids. Germline CDR1 is SGHTA and CDR2 is FQGNSA. Random hexamers primed reverse transcription of about 0.5 to 1 ug RNA. TCRdb passed the immunoSEQ multiplex PCR reads through MiXCR, listing each CDR3 protein once. Of 200,000 to 250,000 distinct CDR3 sequences listed, about 95% are singletons. V and J are TRBV7-2 and TRBJ1-2, with TRBD1 matching 8 bases. This TCR derives from a human donor with Susac syndrome. Sequenced material: CD4+ T cells from PBMCs. The CDR3 loop reads CASSLTGEYGYTF. In DNA, the CDR3 is TGTGCCAGCAGCTTGACAGGGGAGTACGGCTACACCTTC.